Shown below are 11 T cell receptor beta chains from a single sample sequenced in a study of T cell responses to AZD1222 COVID-19 vaccine. This table comes from immunoSEQ multiplex PCR, and its TCRdb copy is limited to in-frame clones, with some not included. The sample includes some 130,000 clones, 80% to 90% seen only once; the top ten take under 2.5%. This sample comprised peripheral blood, obtained on day 0 of AZD1222 vaccination. The receptors shown here come from an adult in good health.

The rearrangement uses TRBV27 and TRBJ2-1, with D tentatively TRBD2 (6 bases). Trimming stripped 8 bases from V and 8 bases from J, with 13 bases between. The CDR3 runs 12 residues. Germline lookup yields CDR1 MNHEY and CDR2 SMNVEV (reference sequence). Written as DNA, the CDR3 is TGTGCCAGCGGCGGGGTAGCTCATGAGCAGTTCTTC. The encoded protein is CASGGVAHEQFF.

The V gene is TRBV9, the J gene TRBJ1-1; D perhaps matches TRBD1 (5 bases). Trimming removed 6 bases at V and 3 bases at J, with 15 bases between. From germline, CDR1 is SGDLS and CDR2 YYNGEE. This CDR3 region has 14 residues. The CDR3 region has the DNA TGTGCCAGCACCCGAGGGAGAGGGGACACTGAAGCTTTCTTT. This codes for CASTRGRGDTEAFF.

This chain connects TRBV9 to TRBJ1-3, with 7 bases that match TRBD1. The V gene's germline CDR1 is SGDLS and CDR2 YYNGEE. V dropped 3 bases and J dropped 3; count of bases not matched to a gene: 6. This CDR3 comprises 15 residues. CDR3 region: CASSGGQTYGNTIYF. The DNA for the CDR3 is TGTGCCAGCAGCGGGGGACAGACATATGGAAACACCATATATTTT.

V and J are TRBV4-2 and TRBJ1-4; 7 bases match TRBD1. V shed 5 bases, J shed 5 bases, and the junction held 8 bases outside the gene matches. This CDR3 comprises 15 residues. Germline V gene lookup returns CDR1 LGHNA and CDR2 YNFKEQ. The CDR3 coding sequence is TGTGCCAGCAGCGCCCGACAGGGACAAAATGAAAAACTGTTTTTT. Amino acids: CASSARQGQNEKLFF.

The chain carries TRBV5-4 and TRBJ1-1; D remains unclear. Trimming cost V 1 base and J 4 bases, with 11 bases left between them. The CDR3 consists of 14 residues. Germline assignment: CDR1 SGHNT and CDR2 YYREEE (reference sequence). The CDR3 DNA follows: TGTGCCAGCAGCTTGTTGGGCAGTTTCACTGAAGCTTTCTTT. Translated, it gives CASSLLGSFTEAFF.

The chain employs TRBV15 and TRBJ1-4; weak D call: TRBD1 (6 bases). Trimming cost V 5 bases and J 0 bases, with 16 bases left between them. The CDR3 sequence is 17 residues long. The germline V gene has CDR1 LNHNV and CDR2 YYDKDF (reference sequence). The chain's CDR3 is CATSETGARPTNEKLFF. CDR3 nucleotide sequence: TGTGCCACCAGCGAGACGGGGGCGCGACCAACTAATGAAAAACTGTTTTTT.

This clone was observed a single time. V gene TRBV30 combines with J gene TRBJ2-1, with D unresolved. Per germline, CDR1 GTSNPN and CDR2 SVGIG (reference sequence). The CDR3 covers 11 residues. V dropped 3 bases and J dropped 9 bases, with 9 bases sitting between them. This chain's CDR3 is CAWRATGEQFF. The CDR3 nucleotides read TGTGCCTGGAGAGCAACCGGTGAGCAGTTCTTC.

The genes are TRBV12-2 and TRBJ1-1; the table's D gene call, TRBD1, was not cross checked with the DNA. TRBV12-2 is termed a pseudogene. The CDR3 is made up of 18 amino acids. The chain's CDR3 is CASRLARRAGGTNTEAFF. Written as DNA, the CDR3 is TGTGCAAGTCGCTTAGCGCGCAGGGCAGGGGGCACGAACACTGAAGCTTTCTTT.

A few counts support this clone. This chain connects TRBV5-4 to TRBJ2-5; D is unresolved. CDR3 size: 14 residues. Between the trimmed V and J ends, which lost 2 bases and 0 bases, there was a span of 8 bases. Germline values: CDR1 SGHNT, CDR2 YYREEE (reference sequence). CDR3 bases: TGTGCCAGCAGCTTTGGACGGAACCAAGAGACCCAGTACTTC. Translated: CASSFGRNQETQYF.

The J gene is TRBJ1-2, the V gene TRBV27; D is perhaps TRBD1 (6 bases). Trimming pared 5 bases from V and 3 bases from J, leaving 16 bases between. CDR3 length: 15 amino acids. Per germline, CDR1 MNHEY and CDR2 SMNVEV (reference sequence). As DNA, the CDR3 is TGTGCCAGCAGTCCCAAACAGGGTTACCACTATGGCTACACCTTC. Translating gives CASSPKQGYHYGYTF.

This chain uses TRBV29-1 with TRBJ1-1, with 8 nucleotides matching TRBD1. Trimming at V came to 6 bases and at J to 1 base, leaving 7 bases not matched to a gene. CDR1 is SQVTM and CDR2 is ANQGSEA in the germline V gene. The CDR3 length is 14 residues. The CDR3 here is CSVHRQGKNTEAFF. Written as DNA, the CDR3 is TGCAGCGTCCATCGACAGGGGAAGAACACTGAAGCTTTCTTT.